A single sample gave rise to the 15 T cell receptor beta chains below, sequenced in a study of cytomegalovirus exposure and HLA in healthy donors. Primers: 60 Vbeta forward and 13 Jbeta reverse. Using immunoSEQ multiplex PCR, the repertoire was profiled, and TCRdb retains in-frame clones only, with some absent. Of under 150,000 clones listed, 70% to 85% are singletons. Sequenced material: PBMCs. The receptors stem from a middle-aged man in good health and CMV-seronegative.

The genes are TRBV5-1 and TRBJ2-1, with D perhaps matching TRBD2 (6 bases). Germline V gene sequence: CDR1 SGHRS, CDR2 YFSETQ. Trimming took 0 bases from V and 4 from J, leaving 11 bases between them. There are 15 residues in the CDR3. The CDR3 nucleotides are TGCGCCAGCAGCTTGGAGGTGGGGGGATACAATGAGCAGTTCTTC. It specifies CASSLEVGGYNEQFF.

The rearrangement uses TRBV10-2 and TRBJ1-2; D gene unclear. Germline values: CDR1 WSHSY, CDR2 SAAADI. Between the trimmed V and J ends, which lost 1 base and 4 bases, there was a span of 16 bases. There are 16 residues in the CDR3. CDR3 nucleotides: TGCGCCAGCAGTGAGTTTGGACTAGGGAATACCTATGGCTACACCTTC. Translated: CASSEFGLGNTYGYTF.

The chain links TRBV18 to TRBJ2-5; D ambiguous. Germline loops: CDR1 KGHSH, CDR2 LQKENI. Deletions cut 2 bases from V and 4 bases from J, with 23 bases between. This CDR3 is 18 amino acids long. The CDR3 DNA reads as TGTGCCAGCTCACCATTTGCTGCCTATCACCCTGAGGTAGAGACCCAGTACTTC. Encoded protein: CASSPFAAYHPEVETQYF.

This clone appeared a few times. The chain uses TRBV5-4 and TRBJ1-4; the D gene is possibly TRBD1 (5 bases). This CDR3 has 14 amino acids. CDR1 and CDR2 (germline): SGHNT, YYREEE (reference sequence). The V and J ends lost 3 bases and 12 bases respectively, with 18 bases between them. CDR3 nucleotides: TGTGCCAGCAGCTCAATCGACAGTCCTGGGGAACTGTTTTTT. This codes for CASSSIDSPGELFF.

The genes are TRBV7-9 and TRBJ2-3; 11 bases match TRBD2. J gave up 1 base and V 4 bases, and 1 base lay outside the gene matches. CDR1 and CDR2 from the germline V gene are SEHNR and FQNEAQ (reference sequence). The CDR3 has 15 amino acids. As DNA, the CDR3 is TGTGCCAGCAGCTCGGGACTAGCGGGCACAGATACGCAGTATTTT. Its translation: CASSSGLAGTDTQYF.

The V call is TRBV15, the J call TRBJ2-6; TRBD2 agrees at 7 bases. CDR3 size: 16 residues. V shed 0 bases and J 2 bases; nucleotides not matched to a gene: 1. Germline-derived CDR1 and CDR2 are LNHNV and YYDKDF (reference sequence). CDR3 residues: CATSRDAGAGANVLTF. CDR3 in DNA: TGTGCCACCAGCAGAGATGCGGGGGCTGGGGCCAACGTCCTGACTTTC.

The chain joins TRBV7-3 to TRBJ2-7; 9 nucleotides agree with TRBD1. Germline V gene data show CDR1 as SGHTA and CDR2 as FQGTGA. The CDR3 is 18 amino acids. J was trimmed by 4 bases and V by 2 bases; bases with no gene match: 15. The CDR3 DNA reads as TGTGCCAGCAGCTTACTCCCGGGACAGGGCGGCGGAGGATACGAGCAGTACTTC. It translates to CASSLLPGQGGGGYEQYF.

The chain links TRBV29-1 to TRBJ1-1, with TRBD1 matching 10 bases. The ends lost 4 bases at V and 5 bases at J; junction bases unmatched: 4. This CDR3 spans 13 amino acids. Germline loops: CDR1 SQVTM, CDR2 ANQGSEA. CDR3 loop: CSVVGQGGTEAFF. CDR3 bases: TGCAGCGTTGTTGGACAGGGGGGGACTGAAGCTTTCTTT.

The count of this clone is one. The CDR3 region is CASSRDASYEQYF. Here the CDR3 DNA reads TGCGCCAGCAGCCGGGATGCTTCCTACGAGCAGTACTTC. The chain links TRBV5-1 to TRBJ2-5; D is possibly TRBD2 (5 bases). The J call is in doubt because the DNA end fits TRBJ2-7 better. From germline, CDR1 is SGHRS and CDR2 YFSETQ. The CDR3 covers 13 residues.

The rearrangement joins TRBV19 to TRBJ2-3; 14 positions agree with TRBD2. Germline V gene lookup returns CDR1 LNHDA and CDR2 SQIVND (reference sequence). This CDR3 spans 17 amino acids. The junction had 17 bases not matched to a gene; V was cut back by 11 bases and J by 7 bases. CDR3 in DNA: TGTGCCTCCAACGGACTAGCGGGGGGCAATATTGGAAATACGCAGTATTTT. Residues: CASNGLAGGNIGNTQYF.

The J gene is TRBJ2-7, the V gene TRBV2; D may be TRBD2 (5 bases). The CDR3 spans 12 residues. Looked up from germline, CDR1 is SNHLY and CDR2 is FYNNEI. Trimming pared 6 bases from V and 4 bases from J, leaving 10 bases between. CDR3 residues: CASRDSRYEQYF. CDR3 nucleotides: TGTGCCAGCAGGGACTCCCGGTACGAGCAGTACTTC.

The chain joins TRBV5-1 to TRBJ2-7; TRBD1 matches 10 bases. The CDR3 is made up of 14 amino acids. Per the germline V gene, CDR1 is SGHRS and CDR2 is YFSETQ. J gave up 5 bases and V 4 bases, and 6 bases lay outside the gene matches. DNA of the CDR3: TGCGCCAGCAGCAGAGGACAGGGGGGGGACGAGCAGTACTTC. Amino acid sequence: CASSRGQGGDEQYF.

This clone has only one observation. The CDR3 sequence is CASSEPGQGNSPLHF. The CDR3 DNA reads TGTGCCAGCAGTGAACCGGGACAGGGGAATTCACCCCTCCACTTT. The J gene is TRBJ1-6, the V gene TRBV6-1; 10 nucleotides align to TRBD1. The ends lost 2 bases at V and 7 bases at J; junction bases unmatched: 2. From germline, CDR1 is MNHNS and CDR2 SASEGT. This CDR3 is built from 15 residues.

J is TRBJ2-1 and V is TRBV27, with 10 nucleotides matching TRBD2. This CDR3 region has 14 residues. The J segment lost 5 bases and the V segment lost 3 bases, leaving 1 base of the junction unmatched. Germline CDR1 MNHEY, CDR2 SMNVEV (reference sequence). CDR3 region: CASSFSGGNNEQFF. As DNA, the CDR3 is TGTGCCAGCAGTTTTAGCGGGGGGAACAATGAGCAGTTCTTC.

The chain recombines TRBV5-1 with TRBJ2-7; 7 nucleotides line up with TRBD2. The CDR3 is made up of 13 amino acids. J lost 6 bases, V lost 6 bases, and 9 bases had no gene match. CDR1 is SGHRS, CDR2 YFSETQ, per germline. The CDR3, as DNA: TGCGCCAGCACAGGGCCCCGGGGGGTCGAGCAGTACTTC. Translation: CASTGPRGVEQYF.